This TCR beta chain stems from a study of T cells after yellow fever vaccination. This clonotype was detected a few times. Its antigen is unidentified. Germline CDR1 and CDR2: MGHDK and SYGVNS. V was shortened by 2 bases and J by 4 bases, with 8 bases between the two germline ends. This CDR3 is 14 amino acids long. TCRdb reprocessed the 5' RACE reads with MiXCR, giving one entry per CDR3 protein. The data hold 360,000 or so distinct CDR3 sequences, with 11% observed a single time. Study-level results: Clonotypes found in both CD4 and CD8 compartments made up a small share. Contaminating bulk clonotypes could be abundant in FACS-sorted repertoires. Reappearing after the booster were most of the clones from primary vaccination (around 96% CD4, 88% CD8). The secondary response showed a weaker magnitude and a faster peak, day 5 versus 15.

This specimen was PBMCs, taken on the day of the first yellow fever vaccination. The chain recombines TRBV25-1 with TRBJ1-4; D remains unclear. This clonotype was obtained from a man aged 18 to 29 who received the YFV17D yellow fever vaccine. The CDR3 nucleotides read TGTGCCAGCAGTGAAAGTCGGTATAATGAAAAACTGTTTTTT. Protein: CASSESRYNEKLFF.